Shown below are 30 T cell receptor beta chains from a single sample sequenced in a study of T cell responses to AZD1222 COVID-19 vaccine. Method: immunoSEQ multiplex PCR; TCRdb's copy keeps in-frame clones and lacks some. The sample has approximately 150,000 clones; approximately 93% are singletons. This material consisted of peripheral blood, taken on day 0 of MenACWY control vaccination. Source of these receptors: an adult in good health.

This clone was seen only a few times. The rearrangement links TRBV27 to TRBJ1-2; TRBD1 aligns across 7 bases. The germline V gene has CDR1 MNHEY and CDR2 SMNVEV (reference sequence). Trimming cost V 1 base and J 0 bases; bases outside gene matches: 2. This CDR3 region has 15 residues. CDR3 sequence: CASSLFGTANYGYTF. DNA of the CDR3: TGTGCCAGCAGTTTATTCGGGACAGCTAACTATGGCTACACCTTC.

The rearrangement links TRBV12-3 or TRBV12-4 to TRBJ2-7; D is unclear. V lost 3 bases to trimming and J lost 2 bases, with 8 bases between them. This CDR3 has 13 amino acids. CDR3 region: CASSLITAYEQYF. CDR3 coding DNA: TGTGCCAGCAGTTTGATCACAGCCTACGAGCAGTACTTC.

The chain combines TRBV6-2 or TRBV6-3 with TRBJ1-1; 7 bases map to TRBD1. Germline V gene sequence: CDR1 MNHEY, CDR2 SVGEGT. The trim removed 2 bases at V and 7 bases at J, leaving 7 bases unmatched. The CDR3 runs 14 residues. The chain's CDR3 is CASSYGRQGVEAFF. The CDR3 DNA reads TGTGCCAGCAGTTACGGGAGACAGGGCGTTGAAGCTTTCTTT.

This clone was seen more than once but under ten times. V usage is TRBV7-6 and J usage is TRBJ2-1; D is possibly TRBD1 (5 bases). The CDR3 covers 12 residues. Germline V gene sequence: CDR1 SGHVS, CDR2 FNYEAQ. Trimming cost V 6 bases and J 6 bases, with 9 bases left between them. The CDR3 protein is CASSPTVNEQFF. The DNA for the CDR3 is TGTGCCAGCAGTCCGACAGTCAATGAGCAGTTCTTC.

The chain employs TRBV5-5 and TRBJ2-2, with 8 positions matching TRBD1. The CDR3 has 16 amino acids. The germline gives CDR1 SGHKS, CDR2 YYEKEE (reference sequence). Germline trimming cut 2 bases from V and 3 bases from J; bases unmatched to any gene: 6. CDR3 region: CASSLTGGGYTGELFF. The CDR3 DNA reads as TGTGCCAGCAGCTTAACAGGGGGTGGGTACACCGGGGAGCTGTTTTTT.

The chain couples TRBV6-5 to TRBJ2-5, with 7 bases lining up with TRBD2. Trimming took 0 bases from V and 3 from J; bases not matched to a gene: 4. CDR3 length equals 15 residues. Germline lookup yields CDR1 MNHEY and CDR2 SVGAGI. The CDR3 bases are TGTGCCAGCAGTTACTCATGGCTAGCGGAAGAGACCCAGTACTTC. This translates into CASSYSWLAEETQYF.

The J gene is TRBJ2-4, the V gene TRBV9; TRBD1 matches 9 bases. V was clipped by 3 bases and J by 0 bases; unmatched bases: 7. Germline V CDR1 and CDR2: SGDLS, YYNGEE. This CDR3 has 17 residues. The CDR3 coding sequence is TGTGCCAGCAGCGGGACAGGGGATGGGCTAGCCAAAAACATTCAGTACTTC. Amino acids: CASSGTGDGLAKNIQYF.

This clone has just one count. This chain links TRBV4-1 with TRBJ1-3, with D possibly matching TRBD1 (5 bases). Trimming cost V 2 bases and J 4 bases, with 12 bases left between them. The germline V gene has CDR1 MGHRA and CDR2 YSYEKL. The CDR3 has 15 residues. The CDR3 region is CASSQLTAPGNTIYF. The CDR3 DNA sequence: TGCGCCAGCAGCCAACTGACAGCTCCAGGAAACACCATATATTTT.

The J gene is TRBJ2-3, the V gene TRBV6-4, with TRBD1 matching 9 bases. Germline CDR1 is MRHNA and CDR2 is SNTAGT. Trimming took 4 bases from V and 3 from J; bases not matched to a gene: 5. This CDR3 has 15 amino acids. Here the CDR3 DNA reads TGTGCCAGCAGTGTAAACGGACAGGGGACAGATACGCAGTATTTT. This sequence encodes CASSVNGQGTDTQYF.

The rearrangement links TRBV4-3 to TRBJ1-2; D is possibly TRBD1 (5 bases). V was clipped by 0 bases and J by 7 bases, with 18 bases between them. This CDR3 contains 16 residues. Germline loops: CDR1 LGHNA, CDR2 YSLEER. The CDR3: CASSQDKRWGAGGYTF. Here the CDR3 DNA reads TGCGCCAGCAGCCAAGATAAGCGATGGGGCGCAGGTGGCTACACCTTC.

V and J are TRBV6-5 and TRBJ1-1; 9 bases agree with TRBD1. With 6 bases clipped from V and 5 bases from J, the junction kept 4 bases outside the gene matches. The CDR3 runs 13 residues. The germline gives CDR1 MNHEY, CDR2 SVGAGI. DNA for the CDR3: TGTGCCAGCAGGGACAGGGGAGGGACTGAAGCTTTCTTT. Translating it yields CASRDRGGTEAFF.

This chain uses TRBV28 with TRBJ1-4; D call uncertain. This CDR3 has 12 amino acids. CDR1 MDHEN and CDR2 SYDVKM come from the germline V gene. V was cut by 6 bases and J by 12 bases, with 14 bases left in between. CDR3 residues: CASRSRTSQLFF. DNA of the CDR3: TGTGCCAGCAGGAGCCGGACGTCCCAACTGTTTTTT.

The chain is built from TRBV6-5 and TRBJ2-7; 7 nucleotides align to TRBD1. The V and J ends lost 6 bases and 7 bases, in that order; junction bases with no gene match: 6. The CDR3 spans 12 residues. Germline CDR1 and CDR2: MNHEY and SVGAGI. The CDR3 reads CASSQQGLEQYF. The CDR3 nucleotides read TGTGCCAGCAGCCAACAGGGGTTGGAGCAGTACTTC.

This clone was counted between two and nine times. The chain couples TRBV5-1 to TRBJ2-7; 14 bases fit TRBD2. V lost 4 bases and J lost 5; bases outside the gene matches: 2. Per the germline V gene, CDR1 is SGHRS and CDR2 is YFSETQ. CDR3 length: 14 amino acids. CDR3 coding DNA: TGCGCCAGCAGCAAGGGACTAGCGGGAGACGAGCAGTACTTC. Translated: CASSKGLAGDEQYF.

J is TRBJ2-7 and V is TRBV28; possible D gene TRBD1, 6 bases. Trimming took off 7 bases at V and 0 bases at J, with 10 bases between the two ends. Germline CDR1 MDHEN, CDR2 SYDVKM. The CDR3 is 13 residues long. In DNA, the CDR3 is TGTGCCAGCATAGCGACAGGCTCCTACGAGCAGTACTTC. Translation: CASIATGSYEQYF.

The V call is TRBV6-5, the J call TRBJ2-7; D is ambiguous. Germline-derived CDR1 and CDR2 are MNHEY and SVGAGI. CDR3 length: 15 amino acids. Trimming shortened V by 5 bases and J by 2 bases, and 16 bases separated the two germline ends. CDR3 sequence (DNA): TGTGCCAGCAGTCCTACCAACAGCCTCACCTACGAGCAGTACTTC. Amino acids: CASSPTNSLTYEQYF.

The CDR3 region is CASSENDGSNQPQHF. The CDR3, as DNA: TGTGCCAGCAGTGAAAATGATGGAAGCAATCAGCCCCAGCATTTT. The genes are TRBV2 and TRBJ1-5; unclear D gene. The CDR3 is 15 amino acids. Germline loops: CDR1 SNHLY, CDR2 FYNNEI. The ends were cut back, 2 bases at V and 1 base at J, with 9 bases in the middle.

V is TRBV5-5 and J is TRBJ1-2; 7 nucleotides line up with TRBD1. Germline CDR1 is SGHKS and CDR2 is YYEKEE (reference sequence). The CDR3 extends over 18 amino acids. V shed 4 bases, J shed 8 bases, and the junction held 23 bases outside the gene matches. CDR3 DNA: TGTGCCAGCAGCCGCTCGATTATTCCACGGGACAGAGGATCCGGCTACACCTTC. Translated, it gives CASSRSIIPRDRGSGYTF.

This chain uses TRBV9 with TRBJ1-2; 9 bases agree with TRBD1. V lost 3 bases and J lost 4; bases outside the gene matches: 7. The germline CDR1 and CDR2 sequences are SGDLS and YYNGEE. The CDR3 sequence is 15 residues long. As DNA, the CDR3 is TGTGCCAGCAGCGGTGGGACAGGGTGGTCCTATGGCTACACCTTC. It codes for CASSGGTGWSYGYTF.

V is TRBV5-1 and J is TRBJ2-1; D ambiguous. The V gene's germline CDR1 is SGHRS and CDR2 YFSETQ. V lost 4 bases and J 7 bases, leaving 12 bases between the germline ends. The length of the CDR3 is 13 residues. As DNA, the CDR3 is TGCGCCAGCAGCCCCCCAGCTTCGAATGAGCAGTTCTTC. Amino acid sequence: CASSPPASNEQFF.

The chain has TRBV27 and TRBJ2-1; D is unresolved. CDR3 length equals 14 residues. V lost 3 bases and J lost 5, with 11 bases in between. The germline V gene encodes CDR1 MNHEY and CDR2 SMNVEV (reference sequence). The DNA of the CDR3 is TGTGCCAGCAGTTTCAGAGGCGATAACAATGAGCAGTTCTTC. It specifies CASSFRGDNNEQFF.

The chain carries TRBV21-1 and TRBJ2-5; the D segment call TRBD2 is taken from the table without a DNA check. TRBV21-1 represents a pseudogene. This CDR3 contains 15 residues. Written as DNA, the CDR3 is TGTGCCAGCAGCTCAGGAGGCCGGGGACAAGAGACCCAGTACTTC. Its protein product is CASSSGGRGQETQYF.

This chain links TRBV4-1 with TRBJ1-1; 7 nucleotides agree with TRBD1. Germline V gene lookup returns CDR1 MGHRA and CDR2 YSYEKL. The CDR3 length is 14 residues. J lost 4 bases, V lost 2 bases, and 4 bases had no gene match. The CDR3 DNA follows: TGCGCCAGCAGCCAACTGACAGGGCCCACTGAAGCTTTCTTT. Translation: CASSQLTGPTEAFF.

This clone was seen only a few times. The chain joins TRBV7-8 to TRBJ1-2; no definite D call. The CDR3 runs 14 residues. The V and J ends lost 0 bases and 0 bases respectively, with 5 bases between them. Germline assignment: CDR1 SGHVS and CDR2 FQNEAQ. The CDR3 protein is CASSLAGANYGYTF. For the CDR3, the DNA is TGTGCCAGCAGCTTAGCGGGAGCTAACTATGGCTACACCTTC.

The rearrangement joins TRBV27 to TRBJ1-1; the D is unclear. Trimming left V 5 bases short and J 5 bases short, with 12 bases between. This CDR3 is built from 13 residues. In germline, CDR1 is MNHEY, CDR2 SMNVEV (reference sequence). In DNA form, the CDR3 reads TGTGCCAGCAGTGAGGAATACTTGACTGAAGCTTTCTTT. Amino acids: CASSEEYLTEAFF.

The chain joins TRBV4-2 to TRBJ1-4, with TRBD1 matching over 10 bases. V lost 3 bases to trimming and J lost 8 bases; unmatched junction nucleotides: 18. Germline V CDR1 and CDR2: LGHNA, YNFKEQ. The CDR3 length is 19 residues. The CDR3 DNA follows: TGTGCCAGCAGCCATCACCCGGGACAGGGGTTTACCGCGGGGGAAAAACTGTTTTTT. Translated: CASSHHPGQGFTAGEKLFF.

The rearrangement joins TRBV30 to TRBJ1-2, with no clear D. The CDR3 covers 12 residues. The V end was cut by 3 bases, the J end by 2 bases, with 7 bases between. Germline CDR1 is GTSNPN and CDR2 is SVGIG (reference sequence). The CDR3, as DNA: TGTGCCTGGAGGATGGGAAACTATGGCTACACCTTC. The encoded protein is CAWRMGNYGYTF.

The CDR3 spells CSAPSGTQQYF. CDR3 DNA sequence: TGCAGTGCCCCTTCCGGGACTCAGCAGTATTTT. The rearrangement joins TRBV20-1 to TRBJ2-3; possibly TRBD2 for D (6 bases). The CDR3 consists of 11 residues. V was shortened by 6 bases and J by 11 bases, with 15 bases between the two germline ends. The germline CDR1 and CDR2 sequences are DFQATT and SNEGSKA (reference sequence).

As regards this clone: In the same sample, other DNA sequences code for this CDR3. The genes are TRBV18 and TRBJ1-1; D gene uncertain. Per the germline V gene, CDR1 is KGHSH and CDR2 is LQKENI. V was clipped by 2 bases and J by 1 base, with 2 bases between them. The CDR3 runs to 12 residues. CDR3: CASSPGNTEAFF. CDR3 coding DNA: TGTGCCAGCTCACCAGGGAACACTGAAGCTTTCTTT.

This clone has more than one count but fewer than ten. Here the CDR3 DNA reads TGTGCCAGCAGAACGTACAGGGGCACTGAAGCTTTCTTT. Protein product: CASRTYRGTEAFF. The V call is TRBV2, the J call TRBJ1-1; 7 bases agree with TRBD1. The V gene's germline CDR1 is SNHLY and CDR2 FYNNEI. This CDR3 is 13 amino acids long. Trimming at V came to 6 bases and at J to 4 bases, leaving 5 bases not matched to a gene.